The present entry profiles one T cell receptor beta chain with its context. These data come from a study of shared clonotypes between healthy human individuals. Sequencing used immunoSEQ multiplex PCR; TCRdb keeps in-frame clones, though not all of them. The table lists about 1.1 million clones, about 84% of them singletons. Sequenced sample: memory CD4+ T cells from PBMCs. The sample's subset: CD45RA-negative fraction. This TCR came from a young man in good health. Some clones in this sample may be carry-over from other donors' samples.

Here the CDR3 DNA reads TGTGCCAGCAGATTGGGGACGTCGAATGAGCAGTTCTTC. This sequence encodes CASRLGTSNEQFF. The rearrangement uses TRBV28 and TRBJ2-1; the D call may be TRBD1 or TRBD2 (5 bases each). CDR3 length: 13 residues. Trimming took off 6 bases at V and 7 bases at J, with 13 bases between the two ends. Looked up from germline, CDR1 is MDHEN and CDR2 is SYDVKM.